The 17 T cell receptor beta chains below come from one sample, sequenced in a study of CD8 T cells in Susac syndrome. It was with random hexamers that 0.5 to 1 ug RNA was reverse transcribed. TCRdb re-derived calls from the immunoSEQ multiplex PCR reads in MiXCR, one entry per CDR3 protein. The data show approximately 170,000 distinct CDR3 sequences, approximately 93% seen once. Sample: CD4+ T cells from PBMCs. These receptors were collected from a human donor with multiple sclerosis.

The rearrangement joins TRBV4-1 to TRBJ1-2, with 8 bases fitting TRBD1. Germline V gene data show CDR1 as MGHRA and CDR2 as YSYEKL. J gave up 2 bases and V 3 bases, and 11 bases lay outside the gene matches. CDR3 length: 17 amino acids. CDR3 in amino acids: CASSQETGAPANYGYTF. CDR3 bases: TGCGCCAGCAGCCAGGAGACAGGGGCTCCAGCGAACTATGGCTACACCTTC.

The chain links TRBV5-1 to TRBJ2-5, with 8 bases matching TRBD1. Germline CDR1 is SGHRS and CDR2 is YFSETQ. The CDR3 totals 15 residues. J lost 4 bases, V lost 0 bases, and 5 bases had no gene match. CDR3 sequence reads: CASSLAPGGGETQYF. The CDR3 DNA follows: TGCGCCAGCAGCTTGGCTCCAGGGGGCGGAGAGACCCAGTACTTC.

J is TRBJ1-2 and V is TRBV12-3 or TRBV12-4; D not certain. The CDR3 extends over 14 amino acids. Between the trimmed V and J ends, which lost 3 bases and 6 bases, there was a span of 14 bases. The CDR3 DNA follows: TGTGCCAGCAGTTTCGGCGGGTATCACCATGGCTACACCTTC. Its protein is CASSFGGYHHGYTF.

This rearrangement joins TRBV6-2 or TRBV6-3 to TRBJ1-2, with unresolved D. The germline CDR1 and CDR2 sequences are MNHEY and SVGEGT. V was clipped by 2 bases and J by 4 bases, with 2 bases between them. The CDR3 contains 11 residues. CDR3 amino acids: CASSYGYGYTF. CDR3 in DNA: TGTGCCAGCAGTTACGGCTATGGCTACACCTTC.

This clonotype showed up just once. This chain links TRBV20-1 with TRBJ2-1; 13 positions match TRBD2. The CDR3 extends over 19 amino acids. Unmatched junction bases numbered 10, after V lost 0 bases and J lost 2 bases. Per the germline V gene, CDR1 is DFQATT and CDR2 is SNEGSKA (reference sequence). CDR3 nucleotide sequence: TGCAGTGCTAGAGAACCGGGACTAGCGGGAACTGGGGCCTACAATGAGCAGTTCTTC. As protein: CSAREPGLAGTGAYNEQFF.

This chain links TRBV3-1 with TRBJ1-2, with D uncertain. Germline-derived CDR1 and CDR2 are LGHDT and YNNKEL (reference sequence). The V end lost 2 bases, the J end lost 9 bases, and 10 bases lay between the germline ends. The CDR3 has 12 amino acids. In DNA, the CDR3 is TGTGCCAGCAGCCAAACGGAGGATCGCTACACCTTC. Its protein is CASSQTEDRYTF. Full variable domain (missing parts from reference TRBV3-1 and TRBJ1-2): DTAVSQTPKYLVTQMGNDKSIKCEQNLGHDTMYWYKQDSKKFLKIMFSYNNKELIINETVPNRFSPKSPDKAHLNLHINSLELGDSAVYFCASSQTEDRYTFGSGTRLTVV.

The genes are TRBV20-1 and TRBJ2-5, with 13 bases lining up with TRBD2. Germline V gene data show CDR1 as DFQATT and CDR2 as SNEGSKA (reference sequence). This CDR3 spans 13 amino acids. J gave up 5 bases and V 7 bases, and 4 bases lay outside the gene matches. CDR3 DNA: TGCAGTGGCAAGACTAGCGGGAGGGAGACCCAGTACTTC. This encodes CSGKTSGRETQYF.

The chain links TRBV30 to TRBJ2-3; 9 bases match TRBD2. This CDR3 region has 14 residues. V shed 2 bases and J 6 bases; nucleotides not matched to a gene: 6. CDR1 GTSNPN and CDR2 SVGIG come from the germline V gene (reference sequence). CDR3 bases: TGTGCCTGGAGTTATAGCGGGGGTGGCGATACGCAGTATTTT. Translation gives CAWSYSGGGDTQYF. Full variable domain (outside the CDR3, taken from reference TRBV30 and TRBJ2-3): SQTIHQWPATLVQPVGSPLSLECTVEGTSNPNLYWYRQAAGRGLQLLFYSVGIGQISSEVPQNLSASRPQDRQFILSSKKLLLSDSGFYLCAWSYSGGGDTQYFGPGTRLTVL.

The V call is TRBV5-4, the J call TRBJ2-6, with 7 positions matching TRBD1. CDR3 length: 18 residues. Losses at the gene ends were 4 bases for V and 0 bases for J; bases not matched to a gene: 10. Per the germline V gene, CDR1 is SGHNT and CDR2 is YYREEE (reference sequence). The CDR3 sequence is CASSPPGTDSSGANVLTF. In nucleotides, the CDR3 is TGTGCCAGCAGCCCCCCCGGGACAGACAGCTCTGGGGCCAACGTCCTGACTTTC.

V usage is TRBV5-1 and J usage is TRBJ2-7, with 9 bases aligning to TRBD1. Germline V CDR1 and CDR2: SGHRS, YFSETQ. The CDR3 contains 15 residues. V lost 3 bases, J lost 3 bases, and 7 bases stayed unmatched. Written as DNA, the CDR3 is TGCGCCAGCAGCTCTACCGGGACAGGGTACTACGAGCAGTACTTC. Protein sequence: CASSSTGTGYYEQYF. Filled out from reference TRBV5-1 and TRBJ2-7, the complete variable domain reads KAGVTQTPRYLIKTRGQQVTLSCSPISGHRSVSWYQQTPGQGLQFLFEYFSETQRNKGNFPGRFSGRQFSNSRSEMNVSTLELGDSALYLCASSSTGTGYYEQYFGPGTRLTVT.

The rearrangement links TRBV10-3 to TRBJ1-1; D is undetermined. Germline values: CDR1 ENHRY, CDR2 SYGVKD. The CDR3 runs 13 residues. The V end lost 0 bases, the J end lost 4 bases, and 6 bases lay between the germline ends. CDR3 DNA sequence: TGTGCCATCAGTGAGTCCCGGAGCACTGAAGCTTTCTTT. Amino acids: CAISESRSTEAFF.

The rearrangement joins TRBV30 to TRBJ1-1, with 9 nucleotides matching TRBD1. V lost 5 bases and J lost 3; bases outside the gene matches: 10. CDR1 and CDR2 (germline): GTSNPN, SVGIG (reference sequence). The CDR3 sequence is 15 residues long. The CDR3 spells CAWAPSRDRDTEAFF. The CDR3 coding sequence is TGTGCCTGGGCTCCTTCCCGGGACAGGGACACTGAAGCTTTCTTT.

The chain carries TRBV29-1 and TRBJ2-2; 7 bases match TRBD1. The ends lost 7 bases at V and 0 bases at J; junction bases unmatched: 5. This CDR3 comprises 14 residues. The germline V gene has CDR1 SQVTM and CDR2 ANQGSEA. CDR3 residues: CSAEGAPNTGELFF. CDR3 DNA sequence: TGCAGCGCTGAGGGGGCCCCGAACACCGGGGAGCTGTTTTTT.

This clonotype was seen only once. V and J are TRBV19 and TRBJ2-1, with D unresolved. V lost 4 bases to trimming and J lost 14 bases, with 21 bases between them. The germline CDR1 and CDR2 sequences are LNHDA and SQIVND (reference sequence). The CDR3 is 14 amino acids. The CDR3 DNA reads TGTGCCAGTAGTAGCGGAGCCGGGTATAAAGTGGAGTTCTTC. Translation gives CASSSGAGYKVEFF.

The rearrangement joins TRBV12-3 or TRBV12-4 to TRBJ2-3; D unclear. CDR3 length equals 12 residues. Trimming removed 3 bases at V and 4 bases at J, with 5 bases between. CDR3: CASSFGADTQYF. The CDR3 bases are TGTGCCAGCAGTTTCGGTGCAGATACGCAGTATTTT.

The genes are TRBV29-1 and TRBJ2-2; D is perhaps TRBD2 (7 bases). V lost 4 bases and J lost 0, with 12 bases in between. Germline V gene sequence: CDR1 SQVTM, CDR2 ANQGSEA. The CDR3 consists of 15 residues. The CDR3 sequence: CSVVGGGSNTGELFF. CDR3 in DNA: TGCAGCGTTGTAGGGGGGGGATCGAACACCGGGGAGCTGTTTTTT.

This rearrangement joins TRBV18 to TRBJ2-1, with D perhaps given as TRBD1 or TRBD2 (5 bases each). Germline loops: CDR1 KGHSH, CDR2 LQKENI. The CDR3 consists of 12 residues. V lost 6 bases and J lost 6, with 9 bases in between. The CDR3 region has the DNA TGTGCCAGCTCTCCAGGGACCAATGAGCAGTTCTTC. Residues: CASSPGTNEQFF. The variable domain in full, completed from reference TRBV18 and TRBJ2-1, reads NAGVMQNPRHLVRRRGQEARLRCSPMKGHSHVYWYRQLPEEGLKFMVYLQKENIIDESGMPKERFSAEFPKEGPSILRIQQVVRGDSAAYFCASSPGTNEQFFGPGTRLTVL.